This is a list of T cell receptor beta chains from one sample in a study of blood T cell repertoires in COVID-19. Measured with immunoSEQ multiplex PCR; TCRdb has only the in-frame clones, and not every one. The sample records a few hundred thousand clones, more than 75% being singletons. Sequenced material: peripheral blood. The receptors come from a man aged 55 to 70 with acute or convalescent COVID-19. Each CDR3 is given with its conserved first and last residue. The D gene is left open where the match is weak. Rows give clone size only sometimes, using once, few, many, or a class for an expanded clone.

D	J	size	V	DNA	CDR3
.	TRBJ1-3	.	TRBV6-6	TGTGCCAGCAGGGGAGGGTCCTCTGGAAACACCATATATTTT	CASRGGSSGNTIYF
TRBD1	TRBJ1-6	.	TRBV19	TGTGCCAGTAGTATACCGGGACAGGGGATGAGGAATTCACCCCTCCACTTT	CASSIPGQGMRNSPLHF
TRBD2	TRBJ2-7	.	TRBV5-1	TGCGCCAGCAGCTTGGTTCCTAGCGGGTCAACCTACGAGCAGTACTTC	CASSLVPSGSTYEQYF
.	TRBJ1-1	.	TRBV5-1	TGCGCCAGCAGCACGACAGGAGTGAACACTGAAGCTTTCTTT	CASSTTGVNTEAFF
TRBD1	TRBJ2-7	.	TRBV25-1	TGTGCCAGCAGAGCGGACAGGGCCCCCTACGAGCAGTACTTC	CASRADRAPYEQYF
.	TRBJ2-2	.	TRBV5-1	TGCGCCAGCTTCCGGGGGAGCGGACTAACCGGGGAGCTGTTTTTT	CASFRGSGLTGELFF
.	TRBJ2-3	.	TRBV28	TGTGCCAGCAGCCAACGCTCCCCTAACGGGGGGCCCAGCACAGATACGCAGTATTTT	CASSQRSPNGGPSTDTQYF
.	TRBJ2-3	.	TRBV4-3	TGCGCCAGCAGCCAAGTGGGGCGGGACACAGATACGCAGTATTTT	CASSQVGRDTDTQYF
TRBD2	TRBJ2-1	.	TRBV5-1	TGCGCCAGCAGCCCTAGCGGGGTCTCCTACAATGAGCAGTTCTTC	CASSPSGVSYNEQFF
.	TRBJ2-1	.	TRBV7-3	TGTGCCAGCAGCCCGGAGCTAGGCCCCTACAATGAGCAGTTCTTC	CASSPELGPYNEQFF
TRBD1	TRBJ1-5	.	TRBV19	TGTGCCAGTAGTGCCGGACAGGGTGGGGGTCAGCCCCAGCATTTT	CASSAGQGGGQPQHF
.	TRBJ2-1	.	TRBV19	TGTGCCAGTAGCTTCGCGAATGAGCAGTTCTTC	CASSFANEQFF
.	TRBJ2-1	.	TRBV5-6	TGTGCCAGCAGCTTGGGGCCGGGGTGGGAGCTCGGTGAGCAGTTCTTC	CASSLGPGWELGEQFF
.	TRBJ2-2	.	TRBV5-1	TGCGCCAGCAGCTTGGGGGGGGGCCGAGGCCCCGGGGAGCTGTTTTTT	CASSLGGGRGPGELFF
.	TRBJ2-7	.	TRBV6-4	TGTGCCACCCCCCCAATGGGAGGCTACGAGCAGTACTTC	CATPPMGGYEQYF
TRBD2	TRBJ2-3	.	TRBV5-1	TGCGCCAGCAGCTTGACTAGCGGGACCGACACAGATACGCAGTATTTT	CASSLTSGTDTDTQYF
.	TRBJ2-1	.	TRBV19	TGTGCCAGTAGCGAGGATCCCTCCTACAATGAGCAGTTCTTC	CASSEDPSYNEQFF
TRBD1	TRBJ1-4	.	TRBV6-5	TGTGCCAGCAGGACAGGGGGCGCAACTAATGAAAAACTGTTTTTT	CASRTGGATNEKLFF
.	TRBJ2-5	.	TRBV6-6	TGTGCCAGCAGTTGGAGCCAAGAGACCCAGTACTTC	CASSWSQETQYF
TRBD2	TRBJ2-4	.	TRBV3-1/TRBV3-2	TGTGCCAGCAGCCAACGGGGGGGCGGGGGGGCCGGGACCAAAAACATTCAGTACTTC	CASSQRGGGGAGTKNIQYF
TRBD2	TRBJ2-1	.	TRBV9	TGTGCCAGCAGCGTAGGAGGGACTAAATGGTTGATCTTC	CASSVGGTKWLIF
TRBD1	TRBJ1-1	few	TRBV5-4	TGTGCCAGCAGACAAACAGGGGGCACTGAAGCTTTCTTT	CASRQTGGTEAFF
TRBD1	TRBJ1-4	.	TRBV9	TGTGCCAGCAGCGGGACAGGGGTTTGGGGCGCAACTAATGAAAAACTGTTTTTT	CASSGTGVWGATNEKLFF
TRBD1	TRBJ2-4	.	TRBV29-1	TGCAGCGTTGAAGATAGGTGGGACAGGGGGGGAGGCATTCAGTACTTC	CSVEDRWDRGGGIQYF
TRBD1	TRBJ1-2	.	TRBV27	TGTGCCAGCAGTTCCCCCGGGACAGGGGGTACCCTTCTAGGCTACACCTTC	CASSSPGTGGTLLGYTF
TRBD2	TRBJ2-3	.	TRBV19	TGTGCCAGTACCCCCGGACTAGCGATAGATACGCAGTATTTT	CASTPGLAIDTQYF
.	TRBJ2-7	.	TRBV6-1	TGTGCCAGCAGTGATGGTCCGCGAACCCCCTACGAGCAGTACTTC	CASSDGPRTPYEQYF
.	TRBJ2-6	.	TRBV5-5	TGTGCCAGCAGTTGGAACAGGGTACCATCTGGGGCCAACGTCCTGACTTTC	CASSWNRVPSGANVLTF
.	TRBJ1-2	once	TRBV7-2	TGTGCCAGCAGCTCCAGGAGGGCTTATGGCTACACCTTC	CASSSRRAYGYTF
.	TRBJ2-5	.	TRBV9	TGTGCCAGCAGCCCTTCAGTAGCGGTCCAAGAGACCCAGTACTTC	CASSPSVAVQETQYF
TRBD1	TRBJ1-4	many	TRBV2	TGTGCCAGCAGTGGGGGACAGGGGAACGAAAAACTGTTTTTT	CASSGGQGNEKLFF
TRBD1	TRBJ1-4	.	TRBV28	TGTGCCTGCCGAGGACAGGGGGCGTCGAGGGATGAAAAACTGTTTTTT	CACRGQGASRDEKLFF
TRBD1	TRBJ1-5	.	TRBV18	TGTGCCAGCTCACCGTCATCTACAGGGGGCAATCAGCCCCAGCATTTT	CASSPSSTGGNQPQHF
TRBD1	TRBJ1-5	once	TRBV5-1	TGCGCCAGCAGCTTGGATGGGACAGGAGCCAATCAGCCCCAGCATTTT	CASSLDGTGANQPQHF
.	TRBJ2-5	.	TRBV5-4	TGTGCCAGCAGCTTGAGGGCGGGTCAAGGGACCCAGTACTTC	CASSLRAGQGTQYF
.	TRBJ2-7	.	TRBV19	TGTGCCAGTGCCTCTCAGGGCAGAGCCTACGAGCAGTACTTC	CASASQGRAYEQYF
.	TRBJ1-2	few	TRBV20-1	TGCAGTGTGGAGCAGTACTATGGCTACACCTTC	CSVEQYYGYTF
TRBD1	TRBJ2-5	.	TRBV5-6	TGTGCCAGCACCGCGACAGGGGTAGAGACCCAGTACTTC	CASTATGVETQYF
.	TRBJ2-3	.	TRBV14	TGTGCCAGCAGCCGAGACAGGGATACGCAGTATTTT	CASSRDRDTQYF
.	TRBJ2-2	.	TRBV29-1	TGCAGCGTCCCAGAGACATACACCGGGGAGCTGTTTTTT	CSVPETYTGELFF
.	TRBJ1-6	.	TRBV28	TGTGCCAGCAGTTTAACTGGGAGCTCCTATAATTCACCCCTCCACTTT	CASSLTGSSYNSPLHF
TRBD1	TRBJ2-7	.	TRBV7-2	TGTGCCAGCAGCTTGGGCAGGGGGCCTTACGAGCAGTACTTC	CASSLGRGPYEQYF
.	TRBJ2-7	.	TRBV9	TGTGCCAGCAGCGTAGCGGGGGGCCTATCCTACGAGCAGTACTTC	CASSVAGGLSYEQYF
.	TRBJ1-3	.	TRBV9	TGTGCCAGCAGCGTAGAGGGGGACACCATATATTTT	CASSVEGDTIYF
TRBD1	TRBJ1-1	.	TRBV6-5	TGTGCCAGCAGTTACCGATACGGACAGGGGGACACTGAAGCTTTCTTT	CASSYRYGQGDTEAFF
.	TRBJ1-2	.	TRBV6-2/TRBV6-3	TGTGCCAGCAGTTACTCGTCAGGTGGTGGCTACACCTTC	CASSYSSGGGYTF
TRBD2	TRBJ2-3	.	TRBV12-3/TRBV12-4	TGTGCCAGCTCCTTGGGGGGGAATACGCAGTATTTT	CASSLGGNTQYF
TRBD1	TRBJ1-2	.	TRBV7-6	TGTGCCAGCAGCTTAGCGATCGCCGGGACAGGGTATGGCTACACCTTC	CASSLAIAGTGYGYTF
TRBD1	TRBJ2-7	.	TRBV3-1/TRBV3-2	TGTGCCAGCAGCCAAGACCGGGACAGCTCCTACGAGCAGTACTTC	CASSQDRDSSYEQYF
.	TRBJ2-7	.	TRBV28	TGTGCCAGCAGTTTGGCGGTCGGCGGGGTAATTTGGAGCGACTACGAGCAGTACTTC	CASSLAVGGVIWSDYEQYF
TRBD1	TRBJ2-1	.	TRBV7-9	TGTGCCAGCAGCTCGACAGGGGGGAGCAATGAGCAGTTCTTC	CASSSTGGSNEQFF
.	TRBJ2-7	.	TRBV6-6	TGTGCCAGCTGGCAGGGCGAGCAGTACTTC	CASWQGEQYF